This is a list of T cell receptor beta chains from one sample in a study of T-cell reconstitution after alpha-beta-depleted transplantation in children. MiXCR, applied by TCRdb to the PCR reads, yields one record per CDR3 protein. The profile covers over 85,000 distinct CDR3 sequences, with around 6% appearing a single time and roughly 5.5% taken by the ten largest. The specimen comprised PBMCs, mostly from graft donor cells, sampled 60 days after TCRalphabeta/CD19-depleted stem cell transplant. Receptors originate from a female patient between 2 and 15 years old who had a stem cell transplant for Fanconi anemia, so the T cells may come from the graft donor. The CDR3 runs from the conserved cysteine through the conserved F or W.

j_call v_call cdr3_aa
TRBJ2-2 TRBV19 CASSLTGPTGELFF
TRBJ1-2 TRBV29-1 CSVETGNYGYTF
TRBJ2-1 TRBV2 CASGPGGADEQFF
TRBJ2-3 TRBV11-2 CASSSGRASGSVTDTQYF
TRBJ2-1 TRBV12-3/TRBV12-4 CASSLATQALAGGKYNEQFF
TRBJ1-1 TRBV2 CASSEDTNTEAFF
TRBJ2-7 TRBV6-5 CASSYAMDSRLYEQYF
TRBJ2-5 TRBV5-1 CASSPGSNQETQYF
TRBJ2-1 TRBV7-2 CASSFASSYNEQFF
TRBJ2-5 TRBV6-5 CASSLIRKQETQYF
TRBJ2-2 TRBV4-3 CASRRGTNTGELFF
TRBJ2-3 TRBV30 CAWSQVATDTQYF
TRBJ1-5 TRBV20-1 CSASTPRGKDQPQHF
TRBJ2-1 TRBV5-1 CASSPDYSDLYNEQFF
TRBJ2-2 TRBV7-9 CASPRTSNTGELFF
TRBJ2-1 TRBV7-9 CASQGLGRNEQFF
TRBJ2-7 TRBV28 CASSFLDSFNSYEQYF
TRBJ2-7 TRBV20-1 CSASGGTGASYEQYF
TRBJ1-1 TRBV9 CASSTGQGTEAFF
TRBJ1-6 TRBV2 CASSVWGKIPLHF
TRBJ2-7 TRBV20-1 CSARDNSYEQYF
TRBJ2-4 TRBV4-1 CASSQVLAGRWDQYF
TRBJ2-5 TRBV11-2 CASSLGLTRSRETQYF
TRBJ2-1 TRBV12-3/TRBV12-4 CASREGGSERFF
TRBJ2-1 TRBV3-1 CACCQVPGTSGGARYNEQFF
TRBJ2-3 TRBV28 CASSRQGRDTQYF
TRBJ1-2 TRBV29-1 CSVEPRQGNGYTF
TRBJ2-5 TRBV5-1 CASSVGGSGIQETQYF
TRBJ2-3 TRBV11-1 CASSPREASGAPTDTQYF
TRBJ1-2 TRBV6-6 CASGTGGYGYTF
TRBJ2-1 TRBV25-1 CASSEYRLAGGDEQFF
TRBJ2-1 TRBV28 CASGVSGAAYNEQFF
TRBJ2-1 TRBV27 CASRFGGNEQFF
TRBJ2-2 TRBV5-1 CASRRSRAYDTGELFF
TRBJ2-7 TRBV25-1 CASSEYIRTGDYEQYF
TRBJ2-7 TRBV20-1 CSASPSGGPYEQYF
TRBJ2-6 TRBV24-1 CATSDPRVSGANVLTF
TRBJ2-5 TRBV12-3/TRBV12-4 CASSPPGGARETQYF
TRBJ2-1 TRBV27 CASSFGNGPTYNEQFF
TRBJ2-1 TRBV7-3 CASSFPFSSYNEQFF
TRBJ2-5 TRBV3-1 CASSQGRYGGGGGETQYF
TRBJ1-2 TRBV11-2 CASSLAQDRGGGYTF
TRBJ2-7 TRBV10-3 CAISESNTYEQYF
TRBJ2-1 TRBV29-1 CSVERRLEGEQFF
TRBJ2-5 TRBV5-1 CASSFGPLQETQYF
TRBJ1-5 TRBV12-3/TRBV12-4 CASSLVGGRGQPQHF
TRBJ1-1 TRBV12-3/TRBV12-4 CASSSTGPNTEAFF
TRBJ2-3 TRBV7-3 CASSPGRTDTQYF
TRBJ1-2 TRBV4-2 CASSFGQETNYGYTF
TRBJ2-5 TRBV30 CAWSGGVGFRETQYF